This TCR beta chain was captured by sequencing in a study of identical twins. Whole-study findings and limits: Twin sharing of out-of-frame TCR alpha was underestimated by models in monozygotic pairs.

The V segment lost 6 bases and the J segment 3 bases; nucleotides outside the gene matches: 3. The CDR3 totals 14 residues. Per germline, CDR1 WSHSY and CDR2 SAAADI. As regards this clonotype: As yet, its antigen is unknown.

TCRdb called the 5' RACE reads again in MiXCR, with one record for every CDR3 protein. Among some 300,000 distinct CDR3 sequences, 9% to 15% were seen once, and the ten largest hold 7.2%. The same data also went into a second study, on yellow fever vaccine responses in identical twins. That source adds: Twins' T cell vaccine responses reportedly looked partly convergent, partly personalized.

This receptor was identified in a woman between 18 and 30 years old in good health. Sequences were obtained from CD8+ T cells sorted from blood. The chain recombines TRBV10-2 with TRBJ1-1; 11 bases are a match to TRBD1. The DNA of the CDR3 is TGCGCCAGCAGGATGGGACAGGGGGACACTGAAGCTTTCTTT. Protein product: CASRMGQGDTEAFF.